What follows are 11 T cell receptor beta chains derived from one specimen sequenced in a study of Ad26.COV2.S vaccination and SARS-CoV-2 variants. Sequencing used immunoSEQ multiplex PCR; TCRdb keeps in-frame clones, though not all of them. The data contain about 350,000 clones, approximately 86% of them singletons. The sample's treatment: roughly 20 received Ad26.COV2.S at low or high dose, single or two shots; 5 received placebo; per-sample allocation not given. The study sampled participants on day 63 after the first vaccine or placebo injection. Here the sequenced sample was peripheral blood, taken in a trial of Ad26.COV2.S vaccine versus placebo. The source of these receptors is a person between 18 and 65 years old who received the Ad26.COV2.S COVID-19 vaccine or a placebo.

DNA of the CDR3: TGCAGTGCTAGTCGGCCGCGGTCGGGTGAGCAGTTCTTC. It specifies CSASRPRSGEQFF. V usage is TRBV20-1 and J usage is TRBJ2-1; no clear D gene. The CDR3 sequence is 13 residues long. The V and J ends lost 3 bases and 9 bases respectively, with 15 bases between them. The germline gives CDR1 DFQATT, CDR2 SNEGSKA (reference sequence).

The chain joins TRBV7-2 to TRBJ2-7; the D call may be TRBD1 or TRBD2 (5 bases each). Trimming shortened V by 5 bases and J by 3 bases, and 14 bases separated the two germline ends. CDR1 SGHTA and CDR2 FQGNSA come from the germline V gene. This CDR3 comprises 14 residues. In nucleotides, the CDR3 is TGTGCCAGCAGCGTGGGACGTGGGGGCTACGAGCAGTACTTC. Translating it yields CASSVGRGGYEQYF. Using reference TRBV7-2 and TRBJ2-7 for the parts outside the CDR3, the full variable domain is GAGVSQSPSNKVTEKGKDVELRCDPISGHTALYWYRQSLGQGLEFLIYFQGNSAPDKSGLPSDRFSAERTGGSVSTLTIQRTQQEDSAVYLCASSVGRGGYEQYFGPGTRLTVT.

J is TRBJ2-4 and V is TRBV12-3 or TRBV12-4; D ambiguous. Trimming stripped 4 bases from V and 9 bases from J, with 10 bases between. The CDR3 is 12 amino acids. This chain's CDR3 is CASSSPNGIQYF. The CDR3 DNA follows: TGTGCCAGCAGTTCACCGAACGGCATTCAGTACTTC.

The chain joins TRBV7-2 to TRBJ2-2, with D hard to call. Trimming removed 2 bases from V and 0 bases from J, with 10 bases in between. Per the germline V gene, CDR1 is SGHTA and CDR2 is FQGNSA. The CDR3 consists of 16 residues. The CDR3 bases are TGTGCCAGCAGCTTATTTAGACAATCGAACACCGGGGAGCTGTTTTTT. It yields the protein CASSLFRQSNTGELFF.

The chain employs TRBV6-2 or TRBV6-3 and TRBJ2-5; D may be TRBD1 (6 bases). CDR3 length equals 12 residues. Between the trimmed V and J ends, which lost 6 bases and 5 bases, there was a span of 10 bases. CDR1 is MNHEY and CDR2 is SVGEGT in the germline V gene. As DNA, the CDR3 is TGTGCCAGCAGCGACAGGACGGAGACCCAGTACTTC. Protein product: CASSDRTETQYF.

The table lists this clone with a count of one. The rearrangement joins TRBV5-5 to TRBJ2-5, with 10 bases identical to TRBD1. V was clipped by 4 bases and J by 1 base; unmatched bases: 7. CDR3 length: 16 residues. Per the germline V gene, CDR1 is SGHKS and CDR2 is YYEKEE (reference sequence). CDR3 bases: TGTGCCAGCAGCAGACGGACAGGGGGGGGCCAAGAGACCCAGTACTTC. This sequence encodes CASSRRTGGGQETQYF.

The chain has TRBV7-9 and TRBJ2-1; no clear D gene. This CDR3 has 13 amino acids. Germline V gene data show CDR1 as SEHNR and CDR2 as FQNEAQ (reference sequence). V was pared by 0 bases and J by 10 bases, with 10 bases between. CDR3 protein: CASSLAGQTEQFF. The CDR3 DNA reads TGTGCCAGCAGCTTAGCAGGCCAGACAGAGCAGTTCTTC.

The V gene is TRBV18, the J gene TRBJ1-3; the D is unclear. Deletions cut 0 bases from V and 4 bases from J, with 16 bases between. From germline, CDR1 is KGHSH and CDR2 LQKENI. CDR3 size: 17 residues. Here the CDR3 reads CASSPPLSEVVGNTIYF. CDR3 bases: TGTGCCAGCTCACCACCTCTATCCGAAGTAGTAGGAAACACCATATATTTT.

This clone has just a few counts. V and J are TRBV6-4 and TRBJ2-1; 8 bases match TRBD1. V trimming: 0 bases; J trimming: 7 bases; junction bases outside the gene matches: 5. CDR3 length: 15 residues. The V gene's germline CDR1 is MRHNA and CDR2 SNTAGT. The CDR3 spells CASSDSADRANEQFF. CDR3 sequence (DNA): TGTGCCAGCAGTGACTCCGCGGACAGGGCGAATGAGCAGTTCTTC.

This clone was seen a handful of times. The J gene is TRBJ2-5, the V gene TRBV7-9; 7 nucleotides agree with TRBD2. CDR1 is SEHNR, CDR2 FQNEAQ, per germline (reference sequence). The CDR3 is made up of 17 amino acids. V lost 5 bases, J lost 0 bases, and 12 bases stayed unmatched. The DNA for the CDR3 is TGTGCCAGCAGCCAGAGACTAGCCGCGGGGGACCAAGAGACCCAGTACTTC. Translated: CASSQRLAAGDQETQYF.

CDR3 region: CASSQVWTGRSSYNEQFF. DNA of the CDR3: TGCGCCAGCAGCCAAGTCTGGACAGGGCGGAGCTCCTACAATGAGCAGTTCTTC. The J gene is TRBJ2-1, the V gene TRBV4-3; 8 nucleotides match TRBD1. V shed 1 base and J 0 bases; nucleotides not matched to a gene: 8. Germline V gene sequence: CDR1 LGHNA, CDR2 YSLEER. The CDR3 is 18 residues long.